This T cell receptor (beta chain) was sequenced in a study of blood T cell repertoires in COVID-19. Study overall: Specimens from acute and convalescent COVID-19 originated in the United States, Italy and Spain.

Recovered Cohort 3 donors showed two negative PCRs, clearance, or symptom resolution. The CDR3 spans 18 residues. V lost 3 bases and J lost 3; bases outside the gene matches: 12. CDR1 MNHEY and CDR2 SMNVEV come from the germline V gene (reference sequence). TCRdb keeps only in-frame clones here, not all; method: immunoSEQ multiplex PCR. This table has around 240,000 clones, 70% to 90% appearing once. The rearrangement uses TRBV27 and TRBJ2-1, with TRBD2 matching over 9 bases. The clonotype originates from a woman in her 50s who had recovered from COVID-19. Sequences were obtained from PBMCs or T cells enriched from blood (not recorded which). The CDR3 nucleotides read TGTGCCAGCAGTTTTAAAGGCTCAGGACTAGCGTACTACAATGAGCAGTTCTTC. The encoded protein is CASSFKGSGLAYYNEQFF.